These T cell receptor beta chains were read from a single sample in a study of blood T cell repertoires in COVID-19. Data came from immunoSEQ multiplex PCR; TCRdb stores just in-frame clones and leaves some out. This table has 65,000 to 95,000 clones, 70% to 90% appearing once. Sequencing used peripheral blood. The source is a man aged 45-60 years with active COVID-19. Both conserved end residues are part of each CDR3. Fields, in order: D gene, clone size, J gene, V gene, CDR3 DNA, CDR3 protein. A D gene is named only where the DNA matches it firmly. The size field is filled for only some rows; it gives once, few, many or a size class.

>NA|NA|TRBJ1-1|TRBV7-2
TGTGCCAGCAGCTTAGCTGGGGCCACTGAAGCTTTCTTT
CASSLAGATEAFF
>TRBD1|NA|TRBJ2-5|TRBV6-1
TGTGCCAGCAGTGAAGTGACAGGGACGACGGAGACCCAGTACTTC
CASSEVTGTTETQYF
>NA|NA|TRBJ1-1|TRBV6-5
TGTGCCAGCAGTTACTCCGGGATAAACACTGAAGCTTTCTTT
CASSYSGINTEAFF
>TRBD1|NA|TRBJ2-7|TRBV28
TGTGCCTGCGCGGAGAGCCGGGACAGGGTGTACGAGCAGTACTTC
CACAESRDRVYEQYF
>TRBD2|NA|TRBJ2-1|TRBV6-4
TGTGCCAGCAGTGACTCAGGTAGCGGGAGGTACAATGAGCAGTTCTTC
CASSDSGSGRYNEQFF
>NA|NA|TRBJ2-5|TRBV5-1
TGCGCCAGCAGCTTGGGGGCTACCCAAGAGACCCAGTACTTC
CASSLGATQETQYF
>NA|NA|TRBJ2-6|TRBV6-5
TGTGCCAGCGCGGACTCTGGGGCCAACGTCCTGACTTTC
CASADSGANVLTF
>TRBD1|NA|TRBJ1-1|TRBV5-1
TGCGCCAGCAGCTTAGACGGGACAGGGGTGGGCACTGAAGCTTTCTTT
CASSLDGTGVGTEAFF
>NA|NA|TRBJ2-7|TRBV28
TGTGCCAGCAGCAGGCAGGCCTACGAGCAGTACTTC
CASSRQAYEQYF
>NA|NA|TRBJ2-3|TRBV6-5
TGTGCCAGCAGTTACTCGATGGGCACCACAGATACGCAGTATTTT
CASSYSMGTTDTQYF
>TRBD2|NA|TRBJ2-5|TRBV19
TGTGCCAGTAGGACTAGCGGGAGGGCTGGGGAGACCCAGTACTTC
CASRTSGRAGETQYF
>TRBD2|NA|TRBJ2-7|TRBV10-3
TGTGCCATCAGTGGGACTAGCGGGAGCTCCTACGAGCAGTACTTC
CAISGTSGSSYEQYF
>NA|medium-sized|TRBJ2-1|TRBV11-2
TGTGCCAGCAGCTTGGCCCCAGCGGGTAATGAGCAGTTCTTC
CASSLAPAGNEQFF
>NA|NA|TRBJ2-5|TRBV2
TGTGCCAGCAGTGGGGGACGGGGGACGGAGACCCAGTACTTC
CASSGGRGTETQYF
>NA|NA|TRBJ2-5|TRBV4-2
TGTGCCAGCAGCCAAGAAGTAGCGGAGACCCAGTACTTC
CASSQEVAETQYF
>NA|NA|TRBJ1-3|TRBV18
TGTGCCAGCTCACCCCTACAGGGCGACTCTGGAAACACCATATATTTT
CASSPLQGDSGNTIYF
>NA|once|TRBJ2-2|TRBV7-9
TGTGCCAGCAGCTCGACTAGGGACCCGGGGGGGGAGCTGTTTTTT
CASSSTRDPGGELFF
>NA|NA|TRBJ2-1|TRBV12-3/TRBV12-4
TGTGCCAGCAGTTTTCAGTCATCTGAGCAGTTCTTC
CASSFQSSEQFF
>TRBD2|NA|TRBJ2-3|TRBV4-3
TGCGCCAGCAGCCAAGCACTAGCGGGGGGAATTACTAGCACAGATACGCAGTATTTT
CASSQALAGGITSTDTQYF
>NA|NA|TRBJ1-5|TRBV7-9
TGTGCCAGCAGCCCTATAGCGGTGGGGGGGTCCCAGCATTTT
CASSPIAVGGSQHF
>NA|NA|TRBJ1-1|TRBV27
TGTGCCAGCAGGCGAGAGCGGGCCTTGAACACTGAAGCTTTCTTT
CASRRERALNTEAFF
>NA|NA|TRBJ2-1|TRBV21-1
TGTGCCAGCAGCTGCTGGCAGGAGCAGTTCTTC
CASSCWQEQFF
>NA|NA|TRBJ1-5|TRBV21-1
TGTGCCAGTTTCATACAGGGGGCGAATCAGCCCCAGCATTTT
CASFIQGANQPQHF
>TRBD1|NA|TRBJ1-1|TRBV18
TGTGCCAGCTCACCTTGGGGGGACAGTGGCACTGAAGCTTTCTTT
CASSPWGDSGTEAFF
>TRBD1|NA|TRBJ1-5|TRBV10-3
TGTGCCATCAGCAGCGACAGGGGGCAACAGCCCCAGCATTTT
CAISSDRGQQPQHF
>TRBD2|NA|TRBJ2-5|TRBV6-2/TRBV6-3
TGTGCCAGCAGTTACCGGCACGGAGCGGGGGGGGAGACCCAGTACTTC
CASSYRHGAGGETQYF
>NA|NA|TRBJ2-1|TRBV24-1
TGTGCCACCAGTGACCCCGGGACTGCTTACAATGAGCAGTTCTTC
CATSDPGTAYNEQFF
>NA|NA|TRBJ1-5|TRBV6-5
TGTGCCAGCAGTATGGGCAGGGCCTGGGATCAGCCCCAGCATTTT
CASSMGRAWDQPQHF
>NA|few|TRBJ1-1|TRBV7-9
TGTGCCAGCAGCTTAGGCGTAAGAGGGAACACTGAAGCTTTCTTT
CASSLGVRGNTEAFF
>TRBD2|NA|TRBJ2-1|TRBV3-1/TRBV3-2
TGTGCCAGCAGCCAAGGGCTAGCGGGAGGCAGGAACAATGAGCAGTTCTTC
CASSQGLAGGRNNEQFF
>NA|NA|TRBJ2-7|TRBV28
TGTGCCAGCAGTACCCCTAAGCGGCCCTACGAGCAGTACTTC
CASSTPKRPYEQYF
>NA|NA|TRBJ2-7|TRBV7-9
TGTGCCAGCAGCGGATCGGGGTATAGGTCCTACGAGCAGTACTTC
CASSGSGYRSYEQYF
>TRBD1|few|TRBJ1-6|TRBV6-1
TGTGCCAGCAGTGAAGGGGACAGGGAGAGTTCACCCCTCCACTTT
CASSEGDRESSPLHF
>NA|NA|TRBJ2-5|TRBV9
TGTGCCAGCAGCTTCGGACAGCTACGAGGAGAGACCCAGTACTTC
CASSFGQLRGETQYF
>NA|NA|TRBJ1-2|TRBV3-1/TRBV3-2
TGTGCCAGCAGCCAAGAATCTTTAGGCAGGGGATATGGCTACACCTTC
CASSQESLGRGYGYTF
>NA|NA|TRBJ2-7|TRBV5-4
TGTGCCAGCAGCAACTCCCCCTCTAGCGACGAGCAGTACTTC
CASSNSPSSDEQYF
>NA|NA|TRBJ1-1|TRBV6-1
TGTGCCAGCAGTGAACGGGGTCGGGGGACTGAAGCTTTCTTT
CASSERGRGTEAFF
>TRBD1|NA|TRBJ2-1|TRBV3-1/TRBV3-2
TGTGCCAGCAGAGCGGGACAGGGGTCCTACAATGAGCAGTTCTTC
CASRAGQGSYNEQFF
>TRBD1|NA|TRBJ2-7|TRBV7-2
TGTGCCAGCAGCTTAGATCAGGGGGCCCCCAGGTCCGAGCAGTACTTC
CASSLDQGAPRSEQYF
>NA|NA|TRBJ1-2|TRBV4-1
TGCGCCAGCAGCCAAGCGGTAGCTCTCGGGGGGCACTATGGCTACACCTTC
CASSQAVALGGHYGYTF
>NA|NA|TRBJ1-2|TRBV5-4
TGTGCCAGCAGAGATTGGGGGGAGGGAGGCTACACCTTC
CASRDWGEGGYTF